Following are 16 T cell receptor beta chains from one sample sequenced in a study of blood T cell repertoires in COVID-19. The method was immunoSEQ multiplex PCR; TCRdb's version includes in-frame clones alone and lacks a portion of them. The table includes approximately 200,000 clones, 84% detected once. The source material was peripheral blood. These receptor sequences come from a woman older than 75 with COVID-19, enrolled during active disease.

V usage is TRBV6-4 and J usage is TRBJ1-1; 9 bases line up with TRBD1. Unmatched junction bases numbered 15, after V lost 6 bases and J lost 7 bases. There are 16 residues in the CDR3. The germline CDR1 and CDR2 sequences are MRHNA and SNTAGT. Here the CDR3 reads CASRTDGTGSGGEAFF. The CDR3 region has the DNA TGTGCCAGCAGAACCGACGGGACAGGGTCCGGGGGTGAAGCTTTCTTT.

The rearrangement links TRBV5-1 to TRBJ1-5; D unclear. V dropped 0 bases and J dropped 6 bases, with 13 bases sitting between them. This CDR3 spans 15 amino acids. Germline values: CDR1 SGHRS, CDR2 YFSETQ. The CDR3 reads CASSLEPGSAQPQHF. DNA for the CDR3: TGCGCCAGCAGCTTGGAACCGGGAAGCGCTCAGCCCCAGCATTTT.

The chain recombines TRBV29-1 with TRBJ1-3, with 7 bases identical to TRBD1. The CDR3 is 12 residues long. Germline values: CDR1 SQVTM, CDR2 ANQGSEA. V lost 5 bases, J lost 6 bases, and 4 bases stayed unmatched. The CDR3 spells CSVRTGKNTIYF. CDR3 DNA: TGCAGCGTTAGGACAGGAAAAAACACCATATATTTT.

The chain joins TRBV11-2 to TRBJ2-5; 8 nucleotides match TRBD2. The CDR3 is made up of 15 amino acids. The J segment lost 3 bases and the V segment lost 1 base, leaving 4 bases of the junction unmatched. Germline-derived CDR1 and CDR2 are SGHAT and FQNNGV. CDR3 in DNA: TGTGCCAGCAGCTTAGGAGTAGCGGGGAAAGAGACCCAGTACTTC. It yields the protein CASSLGVAGKETQYF.

This clone is a singleton in its sample. V usage is TRBV7-9 and J usage is TRBJ1-4, with 8 nucleotides matching TRBD1. Unmatched junction bases numbered 4, after V lost 5 bases and J lost 2 bases. CDR1 SEHNR and CDR2 FQNEAQ come from the germline V gene (reference sequence). This CDR3 contains 15 residues. The CDR3 DNA reads as TGTGCCAGCAGCCTCCCAGGGGGCACTAATGAAAAACTGTTTTTT. It is translated as CASSLPGGTNEKLFF.

The V gene is TRBV20-1, the J gene TRBJ1-1, with D maybe TRBD1 (5 bases). Germline V gene data show CDR1 as DFQATT and CDR2 as SNEGSKA (reference sequence). The CDR3 spans 13 residues. V was shortened by 3 bases and J by 7 bases, with 15 bases between the two germline ends. The CDR3 DNA reads as TGCAGTGCTAGTACAGGCTGGGCGGATGAAGCTTTCTTT. Translation gives CSASTGWADEAFF.

The J gene is TRBJ2-1, the V gene TRBV9; 11 bases agree with TRBD1. The CDR3 spans 17 residues. In germline, CDR1 is SGDLS, CDR2 YYNGEE. J was trimmed by 3 bases and V by 3 bases; bases with no gene match: 8. The CDR3 DNA is TGTGCCAGCAGCGGACGACCGGGACAGGGGGGCTACAATGAGCAGTTCTTC. Encoded protein: CASSGRPGQGGYNEQFF.

The V call is TRBV11-3, the J call TRBJ2-2; 12 nucleotides match TRBD1. CDR1 is SGHNT, CDR2 YENEEA, per germline. Unmatched junction bases numbered 4, after V lost 5 bases and J lost 6 bases. The CDR3 extends over 15 amino acids. DNA of the CDR3: TGTGCCAGCAGCCCCGGGACAGGGGGCTCCGGGGAGCTGTTTTTT. This sequence encodes CASSPGTGGSGELFF.

The rearrangement uses TRBV4-3 and TRBJ1-6, with D hard to call. The CDR3 consists of 17 residues. CDR1 LGHNA and CDR2 YSLEER come from the germline V gene. V shed 0 bases and J shed 1 base, with 10 bases lying between them. The CDR3, as DNA: TGCGCCAGCAGCCAAGACATGGGCAGTTCCTATAATTCACCCCTCCACTTT. Its translation is CASSQDMGSSYNSPLHF.

V usage is TRBV2 and J usage is TRBJ2-7, with 7 bases matching TRBD1. Germline trimming cut 3 bases from V and 3 bases from J; bases unmatched to any gene: 8. There are 15 residues in the CDR3. Germline V gene lookup returns CDR1 SNHLY and CDR2 FYNNEI. CDR3 DNA: TGTGCCAGCAGTGACCGAGGGGGCTCTTACTACGAGCAGTACTTC. Encoded protein: CASSDRGGSYYEQYF.

V and J are TRBV29-1 and TRBJ2-2; 7 bases are shared with TRBD1. The CDR3 has 13 residues. Germline CDR1 SQVTM, CDR2 ANQGSEA. J gave up 4 bases and V 3 bases, and 2 bases lay outside the gene matches. The CDR3 DNA is TGCAGCGTTGAGCAGGGGGTCACCGGGGAGCTGTTTTTT. It encodes CSVEQGVTGELFF.

The chain carries TRBV10-3 and TRBJ2-7, with D possibly matching TRBD1 (6 bases). Germline V lookup: CDR1 ENHRY, CDR2 SYGVKD. The CDR3 is 14 amino acids. V was shortened by 11 bases and J by 0 bases, with 17 bases between the two germline ends. Here the CDR3 reads CAASRGHSSYEQYF. The CDR3 DNA reads TGTGCCGCCTCCCGGGGACATAGCTCCTACGAGCAGTACTTC.

The gene calls are TRBV27 and TRBJ2-3; D ambiguous. This CDR3 region has 13 residues. V gave up 3 bases and J gave up 0 bases, with 4 bases separating them. Per germline, CDR1 MNHEY and CDR2 SMNVEV (reference sequence). The CDR3 here is CASSLSSTDTQYF. The DNA of the CDR3 is TGTGCCAGCAGTTTGTCTAGCACAGATACGCAGTATTTT.

The chain employs TRBV2 and TRBJ1-2, with 7 bases matching TRBD1. This CDR3 has 13 residues. With 6 bases clipped from V and 8 bases from J, the junction kept 9 bases outside the gene matches. CDR1 is SNHLY, CDR2 FYNNEI, per germline. CDR3 in DNA: TGTGCCAGCAGGGCCGGACAGGTTTTGGGCTACACCTTC. It encodes CASRAGQVLGYTF.

V usage is TRBV5-1 and J usage is TRBJ2-7; 7 positions match TRBD1. This CDR3 is built from 16 residues. V dropped 0 bases and J dropped 3; count of bases not matched to a gene: 9. The germline gives CDR1 SGHRS, CDR2 YFSETQ. DNA for the CDR3: TGCGCCAGCAGCTTGGCGAGACCGGGACAGAACTACGAGCAGTACTTC. Protein sequence: CASSLARPGQNYEQYF.

The V gene is TRBV7-2, the J gene TRBJ1-4, with TRBD1 as a possible D gene (5 bases). The CDR3 is made up of 15 amino acids. Germline loops: CDR1 SGHTA, CDR2 FQGNSA. Trimming stripped 5 bases from V and 8 bases from J, with 18 bases between. Written as DNA, the CDR3 is TGTGCCAGCAGCCTGGGACTCCCTAAGGGGGAAAAACTGTTTTTT. It codes for CASSLGLPKGEKLFF.